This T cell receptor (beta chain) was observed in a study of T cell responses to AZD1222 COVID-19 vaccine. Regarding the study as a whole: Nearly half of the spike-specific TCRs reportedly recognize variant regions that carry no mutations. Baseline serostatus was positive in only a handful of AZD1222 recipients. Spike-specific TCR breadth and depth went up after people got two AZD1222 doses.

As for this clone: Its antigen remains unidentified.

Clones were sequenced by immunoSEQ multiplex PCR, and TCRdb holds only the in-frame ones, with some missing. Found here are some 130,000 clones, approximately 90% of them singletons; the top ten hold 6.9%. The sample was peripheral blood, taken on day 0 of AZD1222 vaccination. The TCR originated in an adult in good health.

CDR3 residues: CASSPPAMRRTNEKLFF. CDR3 bases: TGTGCCAGCAGTCCCCCCGCAATGCGGAGAACTAATGAAAAACTGTTTTTT. The chain has TRBV28 and TRBJ1-4; the D is unclear. V gave up 5 bases and J gave up 1 base, with 17 bases separating them. CDR1 and CDR2 (germline): MDHEN, SYDVKM. This CDR3 spans 17 amino acids.